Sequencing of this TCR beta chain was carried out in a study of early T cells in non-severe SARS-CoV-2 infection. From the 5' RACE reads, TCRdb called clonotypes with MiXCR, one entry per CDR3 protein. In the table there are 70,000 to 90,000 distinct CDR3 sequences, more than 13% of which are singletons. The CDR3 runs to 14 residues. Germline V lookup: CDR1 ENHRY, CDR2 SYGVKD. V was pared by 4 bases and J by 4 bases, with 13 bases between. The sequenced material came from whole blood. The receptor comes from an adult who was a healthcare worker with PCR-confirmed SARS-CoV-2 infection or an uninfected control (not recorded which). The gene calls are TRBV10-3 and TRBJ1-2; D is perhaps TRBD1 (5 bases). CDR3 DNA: TGTGCCATCAGTGGGGACGAAGTTCTCTATGGCTACACCTTC. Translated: CAISGDEVLYGYTF.